This is a list of T cell receptor beta chains from one sample in a study of T cell responses to AZD1222 COVID-19 vaccine. Profiled with immunoSEQ multiplex PCR; TCRdb holds only in-frame clones, not every one. This table holds about 160,000 clones, 88% found once. The sequencing here drew on peripheral blood, taken 28 days after the second AZD1222 dose. Source of these receptors: an adult who received the AZD1222 COVID-19 vaccine. Each CDR3 is given with its conserved first and last residue. The D gene is left open where the match is weak. The listing skips clone size in some rows; elsewhere it reads once, few, many or a size class.

j_call v_call clone_size d_call cdr3_nt cdr3_aa
TRBJ2-2 TRBV12-5 NA TRBD1 TGTGCTAGTGGCCCTGACAGGGGTGGAGGCGGGGAGCTGTTTTTT CASGPDRGGGGELFF
TRBJ1-4 TRBV6-2/TRBV6-3 NA TRBD1 TGTGCCAGCAGTTACGGGACAGGTGCAACTAATGAAAAACTGTTTTTT CASSYGTGATNEKLFF
TRBJ1-1 TRBV5-4 NA NA TGTGCCAGCAGCGATCCCCCTCAGAGGAACACTGAAGCTTTCTTT CASSDPPQRNTEAFF
TRBJ2-7 TRBV27 NA NA TGTGCCAGCAGTTTCGGGTTGTGGGGGGCCTACGAGCAGTACTTC CASSFGLWGAYEQYF
TRBJ1-2 TRBV5-4 NA TRBD1 TGTGCCAGCAGCCTCGGACAGGTCGGCTACACCTTC CASSLGQVGYTF
TRBJ1-5 TRBV7-2 NA NA TGTGCCAGCAGCCCACGCCCCGGCTCGCCCCAGCATTTT CASSPRPGSPQHF
TRBJ1-2 TRBV13 NA NA TGTGCCAGCAGCTTAGGCCGAAGGGTATCTTATGGCTACACCTTC CASSLGRRVSYGYTF
TRBJ1-2 TRBV5-1 NA NA TGCGCCAGCAGCTTAATATTAGAGGGGCGGGATGGCTACACCTTC CASSLILEGRDGYTF
TRBJ2-7 TRBV6-2/TRBV6-3 NA TRBD1 TGTGCCAGCAGTTATTCCGACAGGGGAGAATACGAGCAGTACTTC CASSYSDRGEYEQYF
TRBJ2-3 TRBV5-1 NA TRBD1 TGCGCCAGCAGCGTCGACAGGGGAACAGATACGCAGTATTTT CASSVDRGTDTQYF
TRBJ1-1 TRBV7-2 NA NA TGTGCCAGCAGCTCCCAGACAGTGAACACTGAAGCTTTCTTT CASSSQTVNTEAFF
TRBJ2-5 TRBV9 NA NA TGTGCCAGCAGCGTTCAAGAAGAGACCCAGTACTTC CASSVQEETQYF
TRBJ1-5 TRBV18 few NA TGTGCCAGCTCACCATTGGGGGCTACGGAGCCCCAGCATTTT CASSPLGATEPQHF
TRBJ1-1 TRBV5-1 NA NA TGCGCCAGCAGCTCGGGGGTGACACCGAACACTGAAGCTTTCTTT CASSSGVTPNTEAFF
TRBJ2-3 TRBV13 NA NA TGTGCCAGCAGCCAACCCACGAGCGGACATACGCAGTATTTT CASSQPTSGHTQYF